Included here is one TCR beta chain sequence, with context. Its antigen is undetermined. These data belong to a study of T cell responses to AZD1222 COVID-19 vaccine. Germline CDR1 SGHRS, CDR2 YFSETQ. V lost 0 bases and J lost 8; bases outside the gene matches: 7. This CDR3 spans 15 amino acids. Libraries were prepared by immunoSEQ multiplex PCR; TCRdb keeps only in-frame clonotypes and omits some of them. The sample contains 110,000 to 150,000 clones, about 91% of which appear only once. The study's findings and limits: All repertoire sampling was performed exclusively after the peak T cell response. Only a handful of individuals given AZD1222 were seropositive at baseline. Increases in Spike-specific TCR breadth and depth were seen after two AZD1222 doses. White British people made up most donors, females outnumbered males, and clonal diversity was possibly underestimated.

This TCR was sampled from an adult in good health. V and J are TRBV5-1 and TRBJ2-1; 8 positions match TRBD1. Sequencing used peripheral blood, obtained on day 0 of AZD1222 vaccination. The CDR3 protein is CASSLEGQGIDEQFF. CDR3 DNA sequence: TGCGCCAGCAGCTTGGAAGGACAGGGTATCGATGAGCAGTTCTTC.